This T cell receptor (beta chain) was observed in a study of CD8 T cells in Susac syndrome. Study results and caveats: The study conceded that relatively few individuals underwent its TCR sequencing and HLA analysis.

There are 14 residues in the CDR3. The V segment lost 7 bases and the J segment 5 bases; nucleotides outside the gene matches: 6. Germline CDR1 is MNHEY and CDR2 is SVGAGI. RNA was extracted with the RNeasy kit, and a quantity of 0.5 to 1 ug was reverse transcribed using random hexamers. The authors amplified TCR beta CDR3 across 54 Vbeta and 13 Jbeta using immunoSEQ multiplex PCR. From the immunoSEQ multiplex PCR reads, TCRdb called clonotypes with MiXCR, one entry per CDR3 protein. The data show roughly 120,000 distinct CDR3 sequences, with approximately 94% seen just once and less than 0.15% held by the top ten. On this clonotype itself: Its antigen is undetermined.

The chain combines TRBV6-5 with TRBJ2-3; the match to TRBD2 covers 10 bases. The receptor's source is a human donor with multiple sclerosis. The sample comprised CD4+ T cells from PBMCs. The CDR3 sequence: CASTSGGAGDTQYF. CDR3 nucleotides: TGTGCCAGCACGAGCGGGGGGGCAGGAGATACGCAGTATTTT.